This T cell receptor (beta chain) is drawn from a study of cytomegalovirus exposure and HLA in healthy donors. Whole-study findings and limits: Later examination showed HLA-associated TCR beta chains had greater clonal expansion than equally common others.

As regards this clone: The antigen remains undetermined.

A multiplex PCR was run with 60 Vbeta primers and 13 Jbeta primers. Profiling relied on immunoSEQ multiplex PCR, and the TCRdb table lists in-frame clones only, not all of them. This table lists roughly 88,000 clones. The CDR3 covers 15 residues. V lost 7 bases to trimming and J lost 1 base; unmatched junction nucleotides: 9. Germline CDR1 SGHNT, CDR2 YYREEE (reference sequence). The genes are TRBV5-4 and TRBJ2-3, with 7 nucleotides matching TRBD2. The specimen sequenced was PBMCs. The TCR comes from a man in his fifties or sixties in good health and CMV-seropositive. The CDR3 reads CASGSVGRGTDTQYF. The CDR3 DNA reads as TGTGCCAGCGGTTCTGTAGGGAGGGGCACAGATACGCAGTATTTT.